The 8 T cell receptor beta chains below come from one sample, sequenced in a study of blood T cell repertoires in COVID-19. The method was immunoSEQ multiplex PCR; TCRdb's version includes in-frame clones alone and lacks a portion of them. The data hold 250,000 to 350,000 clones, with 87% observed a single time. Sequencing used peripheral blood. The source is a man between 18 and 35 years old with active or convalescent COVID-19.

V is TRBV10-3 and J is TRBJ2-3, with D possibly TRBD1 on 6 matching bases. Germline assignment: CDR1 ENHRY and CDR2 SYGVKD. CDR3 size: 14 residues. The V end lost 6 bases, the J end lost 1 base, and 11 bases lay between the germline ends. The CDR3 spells CAIRQGIGTDTQYF. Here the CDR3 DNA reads TGTGCCATCAGACAGGGAATCGGCACAGATACGCAGTATTTT.

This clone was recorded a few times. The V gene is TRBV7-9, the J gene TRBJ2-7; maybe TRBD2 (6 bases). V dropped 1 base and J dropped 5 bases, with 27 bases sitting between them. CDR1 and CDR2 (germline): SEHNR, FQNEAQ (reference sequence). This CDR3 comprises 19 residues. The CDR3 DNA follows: TGTGCCAGCAGCTTAGTGTTTAGTCGCTTCGGCCCGGGGAGGAACGAGCAGTACTTC. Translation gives CASSLVFSRFGPGRNEQYF.

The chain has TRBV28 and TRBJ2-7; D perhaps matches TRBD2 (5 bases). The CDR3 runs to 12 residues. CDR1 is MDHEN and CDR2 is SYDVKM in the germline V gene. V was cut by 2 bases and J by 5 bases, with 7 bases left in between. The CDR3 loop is CASSLGRNEQYF. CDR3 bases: TGTGCCAGCAGTTTAGGGAGAAACGAGCAGTACTTC.

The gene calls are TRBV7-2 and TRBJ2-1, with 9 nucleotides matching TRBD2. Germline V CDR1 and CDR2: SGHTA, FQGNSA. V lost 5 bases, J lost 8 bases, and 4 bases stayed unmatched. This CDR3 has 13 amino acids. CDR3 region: CASSLGTSYEQFF. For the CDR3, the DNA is TGTGCCAGCAGCCTCGGGACTAGCTATGAGCAGTTCTTC. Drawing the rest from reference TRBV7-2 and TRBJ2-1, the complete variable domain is GAGVSQSPSNKVTEKGKDVELRCDPISGHTALYWYRQSLGQGLEFLIYFQGNSAPDKSGLPSDRFSAERTGGSVSTLTIQRTQQEDSAVYLCASSLGTSYEQFFGPGTRLTVL.

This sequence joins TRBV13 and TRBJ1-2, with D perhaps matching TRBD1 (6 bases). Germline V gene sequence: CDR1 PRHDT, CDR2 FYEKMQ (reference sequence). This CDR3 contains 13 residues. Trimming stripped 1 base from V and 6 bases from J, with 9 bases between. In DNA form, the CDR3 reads TGTGCCAGCAGCTTAGTCAGGGGCGATGGCTACACCTTC. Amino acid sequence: CASSLVRGDGYTF.

CDR3 sequence: CASSLVTGLNTEAFF. CDR3 bases: TGTGCCAGCAGCTTAGTGACAGGGTTAAACACTGAAGCTTTCTTT. J is TRBJ1-1 and V is TRBV11-2, with 7 positions matching TRBD1. Germline CDR1 reads SGHAT; CDR2 reads FQNNGV. The junction had 4 bases not matched to a gene; V was cut back by 1 base and J by 2 bases. The CDR3 has 15 amino acids. The full variable domain, its missing parts supplied by reference TRBV11-2 and TRBJ1-1, is EAGVAQSPRYKIIEKRQSVAFWCNPISGHATLYWYQQILGQGPKLLIQFQNNGVVDDSQLPKDRFSAERLKGVDSTLKIQPAKLEDSAVYLCASSLVTGLNTEAFFGQGTRLTVV.

Here the CDR3 reads CASSYVTGSNSPLHF. CDR3 nucleotide sequence: TGTGCCAGCAGCTATGTGACAGGGTCTAATTCACCCCTCCACTTT. The chain combines TRBV3-1 (or the pseudogene TRBV3-2) with TRBJ1-6; 7 bases map to TRBD1. With V trimmed by 5 bases and J by 6 bases, 7 bases remained unmatched. This CDR3 comprises 15 residues. CDR1 and CDR2 from the germline V gene are LGHDT and YNNKEL (reference sequence).

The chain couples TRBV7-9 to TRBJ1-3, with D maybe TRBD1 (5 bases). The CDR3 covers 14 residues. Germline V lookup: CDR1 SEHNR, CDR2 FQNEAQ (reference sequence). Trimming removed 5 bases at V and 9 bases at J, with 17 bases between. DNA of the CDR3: TGTGCCAGCAGCAACCGGGACTCACCCGGCACCATATATTTT. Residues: CASSNRDSPGTIYF.